These 29 T cell receptor beta chains were sequenced from one sample in a study of T cells in Graves' hyperthyroidism and ophthalmopathy. Regions amplified from RNA transcripts were the TCR beta CDR3 regions. When the TCR CDR3 underwent first-round RT-PCR, the HTBI primer set was used. TCRdb independently ran MiXCR on the multiplex PCR reads; one entry per CDR3 protein. The table has approximately 510,000 distinct CDR3 sequences, less than 25% seen once. Sample: blood. These TCRs come from a man aged 18 to 30 with Graves' hyperthyroidism.

V is TRBV12-3 or TRBV12-4 and J is TRBJ1-2; D gene ambiguous. The CDR3 is made up of 13 amino acids. V lost 2 bases and J lost 7, with 11 bases in between. CDR3 sequence: CASSLLPGVGYTF. CDR3 nucleotide sequence: TGTGCCAGCAGTTTACTCCCAGGCGTTGGCTACACCTTC.

The DNA for the CDR3 is TGCAGTGCCTTAACAGGGTACACTGAAGCTTTCTTT. It codes for CSALTGYTEAFF. The chain combines TRBV20-1 with TRBJ1-1; a possible D gene is TRBD1 (6 bases). The CDR3 has 12 amino acids. Germline CDR1 reads DFQATT; CDR2 reads SNEGSKA (reference sequence). Trimming pared 6 bases from V and 3 bases from J, leaving 11 bases between.

The chain uses TRBV15 and TRBJ1-1; tentative D call: TRBD1 (6 bases). Germline CDR1 reads LNHNV; CDR2 reads YYDKDF (reference sequence). The length of the CDR3 is 14 residues. The V gene lost 1 base and the J gene lost 1 base, with 7 bases spanning the gap. In DNA, the CDR3 is TGTGCCACCAGCAGAGCACAGGGGAACACTGAAGCTTTCTTT. Encoded protein: CATSRAQGNTEAFF.

This clonotype was observed at least ten times. This rearrangement joins TRBV7-8 to TRBJ1-6; D not certain. From germline, CDR1 is SGHVS and CDR2 FQNEAQ. This CDR3 has 13 amino acids. Trimming cost V 5 bases and J 7 bases, with 9 bases left between them. DNA for the CDR3: TGTGCCAGCAGCCCGATGCAAAATTCACCCCTCCACTTT. Protein product: CASSPMQNSPLHF.

This clonotype was recorded a few times. V usage is TRBV20-1 and J usage is TRBJ1-1; 8 bases are shared with TRBD1. Trimming at V came to 4 bases and at J to 3 bases, leaving 7 bases not matched to a gene. Germline V gene lookup returns CDR1 DFQATT and CDR2 SNEGSKA (reference sequence). There are 14 residues in the CDR3. CDR3 DNA: TGCAGTGCTATTCCGGGACAGGTTTACACTGAAGCTTTCTTT. Amino acid sequence: CSAIPGQVYTEAFF.

The chain carries TRBV28 and TRBJ1-5, with 8 nucleotides matching TRBD1. This CDR3 comprises 17 residues. The germline V gene has CDR1 MDHEN and CDR2 SYDVKM. Trimming at V came to 5 bases and at J to 0 bases, leaving 9 bases not matched to a gene. The chain's CDR3 is CASSTDRGPYSNQPQHF. The CDR3 DNA is TGTGCCAGCAGTACCGACAGGGGCCCCTATAGCAATCAGCCCCAGCATTTT.

The rearrangement joins TRBV12-3 or TRBV12-4 to TRBJ1-5, with D perhaps TRBD1 (5 bases). V was cut by 6 bases and J by 8 bases, with 8 bases left in between. The CDR3 consists of 11 residues. The CDR3 spells CASSGTEPQHF. CDR3 bases: TGTGCCAGCAGCGGGACCGAGCCCCAGCATTTT.

At least ten counts were recorded for this clonotype. The chain uses TRBV5-1 and TRBJ2-7, with TRBD2 as a possible D gene (5 bases). Trimming pared 0 bases from V and 5 bases from J, leaving 12 bases between. The CDR3 consists of 14 residues. Germline CDR1 is SGHRS and CDR2 is YFSETQ. CDR3 loop: CASSLGRGFDEQYF. The CDR3 nucleotides are TGCGCCAGCAGCTTGGGAAGAGGGTTCGACGAGCAGTACTTC.

At least ten counts were recorded for this clonotype. The V and J genes are TRBV28 and TRBJ2-7; D not resolved. The CDR3 has 14 amino acids. Germline assignment: CDR1 MDHEN and CDR2 SYDVKM. The V end was cut by 8 bases, the J end by 2 bases, with 16 bases between. In DNA, the CDR3 is TGTGCCAGCCTAACCCCGGACGGCACCTACGAGCAGTACTTC. Encoded protein: CASLTPDGTYEQYF.

This clonotype has at least ten counts. Its ends do not fully match the called genes, so a read error is possible. The chain uses TRBV20-1 and TRBJ2-5, with TRBD2 matching over 8 bases. Germline CDR1 reads DFQATT; CDR2 reads SNEGSKA (reference sequence). The CDR3 length is 10 residues. CDR3 sequence reads: CSARGSGGDF. The CDR3 nucleotides are TGCAGTGCTAGAGGGAGCGGGGGAGACTTC.

The V gene is TRBV5-1, the J gene TRBJ2-7; D may be TRBD2 (6 bases). Looked up from germline, CDR1 is SGHRS and CDR2 is YFSETQ. V lost 1 base and J lost 5, with 13 bases in between. The CDR3 consists of 14 residues. The CDR3, as DNA: TGCGCCAGCAGCTTGTGGAGGGAGTTCGACGAGCAGTACTTC. This encodes CASSLWREFDEQYF.

This sequence joins TRBV28 and TRBJ1-5, with a possible D match to TRBD1 (5 bases). The CDR3 is 12 amino acids. Deletions cut 3 bases from V and 7 bases from J, with 7 bases between. CDR1 MDHEN and CDR2 SYDVKM come from the germline V gene. The CDR3 region has the DNA TGTGCCAGCAGTTTTAGGGGCCAGCCCCAGCATTTT. Translated: CASSFRGQPQHF.

The rearrangement links TRBV4-1 to TRBJ2-2; 16 bases map to TRBD2. The CDR3 runs 20 residues. V lost 4 bases to trimming and J lost 4 bases; unmatched junction nucleotides: 12. CDR1 and CDR2 (germline): MGHRA, YSYEKL. CDR3 region: CASSPYPGLAGGQGTGELFF. The CDR3 DNA sequence: TGCGCCAGCAGCCCCTATCCGGGACTAGCGGGGGGGCAAGGCACCGGGGAGCTGTTTTTT.

This clonotype was counted at least ten times. The chain couples TRBV6-1 to TRBJ1-2; TRBD1 agrees at 8 bases. This CDR3 is built from 15 residues. V lost 6 bases to trimming and J lost 5 bases; unmatched junction nucleotides: 11. In germline, CDR1 is MNHNS, CDR2 SASEGT. The CDR3 nucleotides read TGTGCCAGCAGGCCGGACAGGGTAAATCGGTATGGCTACACCTTC. It is translated as CASRPDRVNRYGYTF.

This clonotype was detected many times. The rearrangement links TRBV28 to TRBJ2-7, with 9 positions matching TRBD1. Germline values: CDR1 MDHEN, CDR2 SYDVKM. The CDR3 runs 16 residues. After removal of 7 bases from V and 4 bases from J, the junction contained 14 bases not matched to a gene. The chain's CDR3 is CASTPGTGTQLYEQYF. CDR3 DNA sequence: TGTGCCAGCACGCCCGGGACAGGGACCCAATTGTACGAGCAGTACTTC.

DNA for the CDR3: TGTGCCACAGGGGACGAAACCTACGAGCAGTACTTC. Translation gives CATGDETYEQYF. The genes are TRBV12-3 or TRBV12-4 and TRBJ2-7; D is perhaps TRBD1 (6 bases). The germline V and J ends were trimmed by 10 bases and 2 bases, with 12 bases remaining between them. The CDR3 extends over 12 amino acids.

This clonotype was seen only a few times. This sequence joins TRBV19 and TRBJ2-7, with D unresolved. V shed 3 bases and J shed 2 bases, with 14 bases lying between them. The germline V gene encodes CDR1 LNHDA and CDR2 SQIVND (reference sequence). This CDR3 has 15 amino acids. The CDR3 sequence: CASSMGRTETYEQYF. The CDR3 DNA follows: TGTGCCAGTAGTATGGGCCGGACGGAAACCTACGAGCAGTACTTC.

This clonotype was recorded at least ten times. J is TRBJ1-1 and V is TRBV2, with unresolved D. This CDR3 region has 15 residues. Trimming removed 1 base from V and 1 base from J, with 10 bases in between. Germline V gene sequence: CDR1 SNHLY, CDR2 FYNNEI. As DNA, the CDR3 is TGTGCCAGCAGTGAAGTAGGATTGGAGAACACTGAAGCTTTCTTT. Its translation is CASSEVGLENTEAFF.

V gene TRBV6-1 combines with J gene TRBJ1-5, with 7 positions matching TRBD1. The CDR3 covers 15 residues. The V gene's germline CDR1 is MNHNS and CDR2 SASEGT. After removal of 7 bases from V and 0 bases from J, the junction contained 6 bases not matched to a gene. CDR3 nucleotides: TGTGCCAGCAAAAGACAGGGCCCTAGCAATCAGCCCCAGCATTTT. It encodes CASKRQGPSNQPQHF.

This clonotype was counted only a few times. At one end the junction does not follow the germline gene, possibly because of a read error. The chain employs TRBV19 and TRBJ1-1; D not resolved. CDR1 and CDR2 (germline): LNHDA, SQIVND (reference sequence). The CDR3 covers 13 residues. The DNA of the CDR3 is TGTGCCAGTAGTTCGCAGTGGAACACTGAAGCTTGCTTT. Amino acids: CASSSQWNTEACF.

This clonotype was observed many times. The chain uses TRBV12-3 or TRBV12-4 and TRBJ1-5; no firm D call. The CDR3 has 12 amino acids. The V gene lost 6 bases and the J gene lost 7 bases, with 10 bases spanning the gap. The CDR3 nucleotides are TGTGCCAGCAGAACCGGTGGACAGCCCCAGCATTTT. This sequence encodes CASRTGGQPQHF.

This clonotype was seen many times. This chain joins TRBV29-1 and TRBJ2-5; D is undetermined. Between the trimmed V and J ends, which lost 0 bases and 2 bases, there was a span of 10 bases. The CDR3 runs 14 residues. The germline V gene encodes CDR1 SQVTM and CDR2 ANQGSEA. The CDR3 is CSVEDRVGQETQYF. DNA for the CDR3: TGCAGCGTTGAAGATAGGGTCGGACAAGAGACCCAGTACTTC.

This clonotype was seen many times. CDR3 protein: CASSRTAAGLGPQHF. The DNA for the CDR3 is TGTGCCAGCAGCCGGACAGCGGCGGGGCTGGGCCCCCAGCATTTT. The rearrangement uses TRBV6-5 and TRBJ1-5, with D maybe TRBD1 (6 bases). The V end was cut by 6 bases, the J end by 10 bases, with 22 bases between. Germline assignment: CDR1 MNHEY and CDR2 SVGAGI. This CDR3 has 15 amino acids.

This clonotype came up once. The chain is built from TRBV15 and TRBJ2-7; D not resolved. Deletions cut 3 bases from V and 4 bases from J, with 7 bases between. The CDR3 length is 12 residues. Germline-derived CDR1 and CDR2 are LNHNV and YYDKDF (reference sequence). CDR3 loop: CATSRDRYEQYF. CDR3 nucleotides: TGTGCCACCAGCAGGGACCGATACGAGCAGTACTTC.

This clonotype was recorded many times. This chain uses TRBV5-1 with TRBJ1-1, with 8 bases lining up with TRBD1. J gave up 6 bases and V 6 bases, and 10 bases lay outside the gene matches. This CDR3 region has 14 residues. Germline V lookup: CDR1 SGHRS, CDR2 YFSETQ. CDR3 amino acids: CASTKLTGAAEAFF. DNA of the CDR3: TGCGCCAGCACCAAACTGACAGGGGCTGCTGAAGCTTTCTTT.

This clonotype showed up many times. V and J are TRBV7-8 and TRBJ2-4; D gene unclear. CDR3 length equals 16 residues. Germline V gives CDR1 SGHVS, CDR2 FQNEAQ. Trimming took off 2 bases at V and 0 bases at J, with 11 bases between the two ends. The CDR3: CASSLPVLLAKNIQYF. CDR3 coding DNA: TGTGCCAGCAGCTTACCCGTCCTATTAGCCAAAAACATTCAGTACTTC. Complete variable domain (other parts from reference TRBV7-8 and TRBJ2-4): GAGVSQSPRYKVAKRGQDVALRCDPISGHVSLFWYQQALGQGPEFLTYFQNEAQLDKSGLPSDRFFAERPEGSVSTLKIQRTQQEDSAVYLCASSLPVLLAKNIQYFGAGTRLSVL.

There are many counts of this clonotype. CDR3 nucleotide sequence: TGCGCCAGCAGCCGTATAGGACAGGGAAGCGAGCAGTACTTC. Amino acids: CASSRIGQGSEQYF. The chain links TRBV5-1 to TRBJ2-7; 8 nucleotides align to TRBD1. After removal of 4 bases from V and 6 bases from J, the junction contained 9 bases not matched to a gene. Germline assignment: CDR1 SGHRS and CDR2 YFSETQ. The CDR3 is 14 amino acids.

Concerning this clonotype itself: Since a much larger clone is just one base distant, this may be a read error. The chain is built from TRBV12-3 or TRBV12-4 and TRBJ2-2, with D unresolved. The CDR3 totals 15 residues. V lost 7 bases and J lost 6, with 18 bases in between. For the CDR3, the DNA is TGTGCCAGCAATGGTGTCGGGCTATACGCCGGGGAGCTGTTTTTT. This codes for CASNGVGLYAGELFF.

This clonotype was detected only a few times. The rearrangement links TRBV5-1 to TRBJ2-5; D tentatively fits TRBD1 or TRBD2 (5 bases each). CDR1 and CDR2 (germline): SGHRS, YFSETQ. The V end lost 7 bases, the J end lost 5 bases, and 18 bases lay between the germline ends. The CDR3 sequence is 14 residues long. The CDR3 coding sequence is TGCGCCAGCTCGTCGATGGGGGTAGTGGAGACCCAGTACTTC. Its translation: CASSSMGVVETQYF.